Listed below are T cell receptor beta chains from one sample, sequenced in a study of T-cell memory formation after mild COVID-19. TCRdb reprocessed the 5' RACE reads via MiXCR and lists one record per CDR3 protein. In the table there are approximately 400,000 distinct CDR3 sequences, roughly a quarter of which are singletons. Sequencing was done on a sample of PBMCs or a T cell subset sorted from them (not recorded which). The receptors were gathered from an adult woman who had mild COVID-19 (a few samples of this study predate the infection). Cell type and time point are not known. Each CDR3 is given with its conserved first and last residue. A D gene is named only where the DNA matches it firmly. Rows may omit the clone size; those that give it use once, few, many or a size class.

abundance	v_gene	j_gene	d_gene	CDR3aa	CDR3nt
many	TRBV5-5	TRBJ2-1	TRBD1	CASSGQGTYNEQFF	TGTGCCAGCTCCGGACAGGGCACCTACAATGAGCAGTTCTTC
few	TRBV11-2	TRBJ1-1	TRBD1	CASSLQGQGNTEAFF	TGTGCCAGCAGCCTCCAGGGACAGGGGAACACTGAAGCTTTCTTT
.	TRBV6-4	TRBJ2-5	.	CASTVGPVQETQYF	TGTGCCAGCACCGTGGGACCAGTCCAAGAGACCCAGTACTTC
few	TRBV12-3/TRBV12-4	TRBJ2-5	.	CASSPKRGRRETQYF	TGTGCCAGCAGTCCTAAAAGGGGTAGGAGAGAGACCCAGTACTTC
.	TRBV7-2	TRBJ1-2	.	CATRWAANYGYTF	TGTGCCACCAGATGGGCAGCTAACTATGGCTACACCTTC
.	TRBV12-3/TRBV12-4	TRBJ1-3	.	CASRSQGSGNTIYF	TGTGCCAGCAGGTCACAGGGTTCTGGAAACACCATATATTTT
once	TRBV29-1	TRBJ1-1	.	CSVESTAGRTEAFF	TGCAGCGTTGAGAGTACCGCCGGGCGGACTGAAGCTTTCTTT
.	TRBV23-1	TRBJ2-5	TRBD1	CASSQTSIRPGGQETQYF	TGCGCCAGCAGTCAAACCTCAATCCGGCCAGGGGGACAAGAGACCCAGTACTTC
.	TRBV20-1	TRBJ2-2	.	CSARRGNTGELFF	TGCAGTGCTAGAAGGGGGAACACCGGGGAGCTGTTTTTT
.	TRBV3-1	TRBJ2-4	.	CASSLKQPGQNIQYF	TGTGCCAGCAGCCTAAAACAGCCAGGGCAAAACATTCAGTACTTC
few	TRBV24-1	TRBJ2-7	TRBD2	CATSDPRGGTSGSYEQYF	TGTGCCACCAGTGATCCCCGGGGTGGGACTAGCGGATCCTACGAGCAGTACTTC
few	TRBV7-9	TRBJ2-7	.	CASRAQGAYEQYF	TGTGCCAGCAGGGCCCAGGGAGCCTACGAGCAGTACTTC
few	TRBV20-1	TRBJ2-7	TRBD2	CSARDPSGSFPYEQYF	TGCAGTGCTAGAGATCCTAGCGGGAGCTTTCCCTACGAGCAGTACTTC
.	TRBV7-3	TRBJ1-1	TRBD1	CASSLAVDREAFF	TGTGCCAGCAGCTTAGCCGTGGACAGGGAAGCTTTCTTT
few	TRBV12-3/TRBV12-4	TRBJ2-6	.	CASRSLGTGANVLTF	TGTGCCAGCAGATCCCTAGGTACTGGGGCCAACGTCCTGACTTTC
.	TRBV7-3	TRBJ2-4	.	CASSPSREGDKNIQYF	TGTGCCAGCAGCCCCTCCCGTGAGGGGGACAAAAACATTCAGTACTTC
few	TRBV7-9	TRBJ2-4	TRBD1	CASSFPRGQGRKDIQYF	TGTGCCAGCAGCTTTCCCCGGGGACAGGGGAGGAAGGACATTCAGTACTTC
.	TRBV7-8	TRBJ2-7	.	CASSLGGTHYEQYF	TGTGCCAGCAGCTTAGGCGGGACACACTACGAGCAGTACTTC
few	TRBV20-1	TRBJ1-1	TRBD1	CSAATGGTEAFF	TGCAGTGCCGCGACAGGGGGCACTGAAGCTTTCTTT
.	TRBV4-2	TRBJ2-3	.	CASSQGGSSTDTQYF	TGTGCCAGCAGCCAAGGGGGTTCCAGCACAGATACGCAGTATTTT
.	TRBV12-3/TRBV12-4	TRBJ2-1	.	CASSLHYNEQFF	TGTGCCAGCAGCTTACATTACAATGAGCAGTTCTTC
few	TRBV6-1	TRBJ1-5	.	CASSETPRTQPQHF	TGTGCCAGCAGTGAAACCCCAAGGACCCAGCCCCAGCATTTT
.	TRBV29-1	TRBJ2-1	.	CSVTDYNEQFF	TGCAGCGTTACAGATTACAATGAGCAGTTCTTC
.	TRBV5-5	TRBJ2-3	.	CASSRKSGTDTQYF	TGTGCCAGCAGCCGTAAGTCGGGCACAGATACGCAGTATTTT
.	TRBV6-1	TRBJ1-2	TRBD1	CASLRQGLNYGYTF	TGTGCCAGCCTACGACAGGGCCTCAACTATGGCTACACCTTC
few	TRBV20-1	TRBJ1-1	.	CSATNGVRGAFF	TGCAGTGCTACCAATGGGGTGAGGGGAGCTTTCTTT
.	TRBV7-6	TRBJ2-5	TRBD2	CASSLGGLAGEETQYF	TGTGCCAGCAGCTTAGGAGGACTAGCGGGAGAGGAGACCCAGTACTTC
.	TRBV30	TRBJ1-2	TRBD1	CAWSGGQVLSGYTF	TGTGCCTGGAGTGGAGGACAGGTACTTTCTGGCTACACCTTC
few	TRBV24-1	TRBJ1-4	.	CATSQGRTEKLFF	TGTGCCACCAGCCAGGGGAGGACTGAAAAACTGTTTTTT
.	TRBV15	TRBJ2-3	.	CDTSRAGGPDTQYF	TGTGACACCAGCAGAGCAGGAGGCCCAGATACGCAGTATTTT
few	TRBV14	TRBJ2-1	TRBD2	CASSRRRGTEQFF	TGTGCCAGCAGCCGAAGGCGGGGGACTGAGCAGTTCTTC
.	TRBV12-3/TRBV12-4	TRBJ2-2	.	CASRAGQGGTGELFF	TGTGCCAGCAGGGCCGGGCAGGGGGGCACCGGGGAGCTGTTTTTT
few	TRBV18	TRBJ1-2	.	CASSPRQEEGYTF	TGTGCCAGCTCGCCCCGACAGGAGGAAGGCTACACCTTC
.	TRBV6-5	TRBJ1-5	.	CASSPDRRYGQPQHF	TGTGCCAGCAGTCCAGACAGGCGCTATGGGCAGCCCCAGCATTTT
few	TRBV2	TRBJ2-1	TRBD2	CASSEAGLAREQFF	TGTGCCAGCAGTGAAGCGGGACTAGCGAGGGAGCAGTTCTTC
few	TRBV15	TRBJ2-1	TRBD1	CATDSGTGGAGHF	TGTGCCACCGACTCCGGGACAGGGGGCGCGGGTCACTTC
few	TRBV30	TRBJ2-1	TRBD1	CAWSGTGLNNEQFF	TGTGCCTGGAGCGGGACAGGGCTTAACAATGAGCAGTTCTTC
few	TRBV14	TRBJ1-6	.	CASSRRGYNSPLHF	TGTGCCAGCAGCCGGAGGGGATATAATTCACCCCTCCACTTT